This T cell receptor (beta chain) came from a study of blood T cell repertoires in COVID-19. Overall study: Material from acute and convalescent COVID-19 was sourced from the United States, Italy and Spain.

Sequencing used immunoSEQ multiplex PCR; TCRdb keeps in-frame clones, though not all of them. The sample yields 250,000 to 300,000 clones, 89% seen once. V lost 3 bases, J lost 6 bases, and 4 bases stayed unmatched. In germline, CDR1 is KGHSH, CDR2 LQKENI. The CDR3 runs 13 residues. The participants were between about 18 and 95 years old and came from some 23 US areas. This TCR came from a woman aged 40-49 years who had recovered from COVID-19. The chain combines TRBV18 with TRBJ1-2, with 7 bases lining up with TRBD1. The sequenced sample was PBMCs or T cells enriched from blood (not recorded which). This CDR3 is CASSPITGDGYTF. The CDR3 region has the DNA TGTGCCAGCTCACCTATAACAGGGGATGGCTACACCTTC.